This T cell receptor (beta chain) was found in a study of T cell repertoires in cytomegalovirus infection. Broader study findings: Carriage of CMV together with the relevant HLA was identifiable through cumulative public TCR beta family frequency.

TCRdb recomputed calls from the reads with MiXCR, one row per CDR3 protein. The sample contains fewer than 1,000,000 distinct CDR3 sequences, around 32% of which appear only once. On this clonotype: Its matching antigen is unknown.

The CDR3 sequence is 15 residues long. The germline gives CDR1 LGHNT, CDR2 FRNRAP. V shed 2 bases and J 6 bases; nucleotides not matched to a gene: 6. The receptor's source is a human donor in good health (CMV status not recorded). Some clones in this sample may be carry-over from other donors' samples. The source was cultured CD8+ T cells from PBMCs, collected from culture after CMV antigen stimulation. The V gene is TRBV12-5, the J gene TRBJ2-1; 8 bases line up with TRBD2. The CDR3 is CASGLWLAGANEQFF. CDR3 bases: TGTGCTAGTGGTTTGTGGCTAGCGGGTGCCAATGAGCAGTTCTTC.